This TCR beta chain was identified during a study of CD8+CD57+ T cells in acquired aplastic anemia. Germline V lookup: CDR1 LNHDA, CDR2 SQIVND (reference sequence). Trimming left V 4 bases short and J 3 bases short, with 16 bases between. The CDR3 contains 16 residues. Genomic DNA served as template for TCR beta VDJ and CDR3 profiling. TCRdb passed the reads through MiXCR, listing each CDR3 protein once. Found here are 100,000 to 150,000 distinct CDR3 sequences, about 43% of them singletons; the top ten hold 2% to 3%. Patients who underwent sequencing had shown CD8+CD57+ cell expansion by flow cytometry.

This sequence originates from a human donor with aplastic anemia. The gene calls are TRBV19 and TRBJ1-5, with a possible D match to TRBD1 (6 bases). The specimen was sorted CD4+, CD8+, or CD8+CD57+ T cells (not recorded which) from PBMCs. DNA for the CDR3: TGTGCCAGTAGTAAACGCTCGTGGACAGACAATCAGCCCCAGCATTTT. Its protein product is CASSKRSWTDNQPQHF.